This T cell receptor (beta chain) emerged from a study of blood T cells in healthy people across ages. Alongside a J-beta primer mix, a sample-barcoded 5' primer served in a second PCR lasting roughly 6 to 12 cycles. In TCRdb, the 5' RACE reads were re-called with MiXCR into one record per CDR3 protein. The table includes hundreds of thousands of distinct CDR3 sequences, 40% to 50% detected once. Points from the study as a whole: Per-million-T-cell TCR beta diversity fell roughly linearly with age.

Looked up from germline, CDR1 is MGHDK and CDR2 is SYGVNS. The CDR3 is made up of 14 amino acids. With 4 bases removed from V and 3 bases from J, the gap between germline ends came to 12 bases. Worth noting for this clonotype: Its antigen is not identified.

This sequence was found in a man of 80 years or more in good health. The chain has TRBV25-1 and TRBJ1-2, with TRBD1 as a possible D gene (5 bases). Specimen: blood. The CDR3 reads CASSGDSVYYGYTF. The CDR3, as DNA: TGTGCCAGCAGTGGTGACAGTGTATACTATGGCTACACCTTC.